These T cell receptor beta chains were read from a single sample in a study of spatial heterogeneity in lung cancer. TCRdb passed the 5' RACE reads through MiXCR, listing each CDR3 protein once. Found here are about 100,000 distinct CDR3 sequences, approximately 4.7% of them singletons; the top ten hold 20% to 25%. This material consisted of lung tumor tissue, taken at surgery. All receptors come from a male donor with early-stage non-small cell lung cancer. Each CDR3 is given with its conserved first and last residue. The order of the fields is D gene, V gene, J gene, clone size, CDR3 protein, CDR3 DNA. A D gene is named only where the DNA matches it firmly. The size entry is marked missing in some rows and otherwise reads once, few, many or a size class.

TRBD1	TRBV20-1	TRBJ2-5	few	CSARAGGGETQYF	TGCAGTGCTAGAGCAGGGGGTGGAGAGACCCAGTACTTC
.	TRBV6-1	TRBJ1-4	many	CASSDREGRGKLFF	TGTGCCAGCAGTGACAGGGAAGGGAGGGGAAAACTGTTTTTT
.	TRBV20-1	TRBJ2-1	many	CSATWETRTLSYNEQFF	TGCAGTGCCACTTGGGAGACTAGGACCCTATCCTACAATGAGCAGTTCTTC
.	TRBV12-3/TRBV12-4	TRBJ2-3	many	CASSFYPSTDTQYF	TGTGCCAGCAGTTTTTACCCAAGCACAGATACGCAGTATTTT
.	TRBV13	TRBJ2-7	few	CASSPYLGSSYEQYF	TGTGCCAGCAGCCCCTACTTGGGCAGCTCCTACGAGCAGTACTTC
.	TRBV6-2/TRBV6-3	TRBJ1-5	many	CASRNPHYVQPQHF	TGTGCCAGCAGGAACCCCCATTACGTGCAGCCCCAGCATTTT
TRBD2	TRBV6-2/TRBV6-3	TRBJ2-3	many	CASSYSAGEADTQYF	TGTGCCAGCAGTTACTCTGCGGGAGAGGCAGATACGCAGTATTTT
.	TRBV5-1	TRBJ1-6	many	CASSLIQNNSPLHF	TGCGCCAGCAGCTTGATTCAGAATAATTCACCCCTCCACTTT
.	TRBV4-1	TRBJ2-1	many	CATGGEARNEQFF	TGCGCCACTGGAGGGGAGGCCCGCAATGAGCAGTTCTTC
TRBD2	TRBV6-2/TRBV6-3	TRBJ2-2	many	CASRSSGSGTGELFF	TGTGCCAGTCGATCTAGCGGGAGCGGCACCGGGGAGCTGTTTTTT
TRBD2	TRBV28	TRBJ2-5	.	CASRELAGSQTQYF	TGTGCCAGCAGGGAACTAGCGGGATCGCAGACCCAGTACTTC
TRBD2	TRBV12-3/TRBV12-4	TRBJ2-7	many	CASSFGLAGGREQYF	TGTGCCAGCAGTTTTGGTCTAGCGGGAGGTCGAGAGCAGTACTTC
.	TRBV3-1	TRBJ2-3	many	CASSPQRLADTQYF	TGTGCCAGCAGCCCCCAACGTCTAGCAGATACGCAGTATTTT
.	TRBV6-5	TRBJ2-4	many	CASSFSGAKNIQYF	TGTGCCAGCAGTTTTTCAGGGGCCAAAAACATTCAGTACTTC
TRBD2	TRBV19	TRBJ2-7	.	CASSNSGSGEQYF	TGTGCCAGTAGTAACAGCGGGAGTGGGGAGCAGTACTTC
.	TRBV20-1	TRBJ2-5	many	CSASRQVGETQYF	TGCAGTGCCTCAAGACAGGTTGGGGAGACCCAGTACTTC
TRBD1	TRBV28	TRBJ1-2	few	CASSFDPTGNYGHTF	TGTGCCAGCAGTTTCGATCCGACAGGGAACTATGGCCACACCTTC
TRBD2	TRBV28	TRBJ2-1	many	CASSLWSLAGGPYNEQFF	TGTGCCAGCAGTTTATGGTCCCTAGCGGGAGGCCCTTACAATGAGCAGTTCTTC
.	TRBV20-1	TRBJ1-3	.	CSATQGASGNTIYF	TGCAGTGCAACACAGGGAGCGAGTGGAAACACCATATATTTT
.	TRBV29-1	TRBJ1-4	many	CSVEFNEKLFF	TGCAGCGTTGAGTTTAATGAAAAACTGTTTTTT
.	TRBV18	TRBJ2-1	many	CASSPVGSADNEQFF	TGTGCCAGCTCACCCGTCGGGAGCGCCGACAATGAGCAGTTCTTC
TRBD2	TRBV6-2/TRBV6-3	TRBJ2-3	many	CASSRLASGRSFLVTDTQYF	TGTGCCAGCAGCCGCCTGGCGAGCGGGAGGTCTTTTTTGGTCACAGATACGCAGTATTTT
.	TRBV4-1	TRBJ2-1	many	CASSLGKGSYEQFF	TGCGCCAGCAGCCTGGGGAAAGGGTCGTACGAGCAGTTCTTC
TRBD2	TRBV27	TRBJ2-3	many	CASSLLSGRAPDTQYF	TGTGCCAGCAGTTTACTGAGCGGGAGGGCCCCAGATACGCAGTATTTT
.	TRBV28	TRBJ2-1	many	CASSFFGTEQFF	TGTGCCAGCAGTTTTTTCGGGACTGAGCAGTTCTTC
.	TRBV20-1	TRBJ1-2	few	CSARDPRAPGYTF	TGCAGTGCTAGAGATCCCCGGGCACCCGGCTACACCTTC
TRBD1	TRBV25-1	TRBJ2-2	few	CASSEYRQGSGELFF	TGTGCCAGCAGTGAATACAGACAGGGGTCCGGGGAGCTGTTTTTT
.	TRBV2	TRBJ1-4	few	CASSSGHPTNEKLFF	TGTGCCAGCAGCTCCGGACACCCAACTAATGAAAAACTGTTTTTT
.	TRBV5-6	TRBJ1-2	.	CASKKVYGYTF	TGTGCCAGCAAAAAAGTTTATGGCTACACCTTC
.	TRBV12-3/TRBV12-4	TRBJ2-2	.	CASSFRRENTGELFF	TGTGCCAGCAGTTTCCGACGGGAAAACACCGGGGAGCTGTTTTTT
TRBD2	TRBV4-2	TRBJ2-1	few	CASSQGTSASSYNEQFF	TGTGCCAGCAGCCAAGGGACTAGCGCCAGCTCCTACAATGAGCAGTTCTTC
.	TRBV3-1	TRBJ1-2	many	CASSQSPGKGYTF	TGTGCCAGCAGCCAATCCCCTGGGAAAGGCTACACCTTC
TRBD2	TRBV5-6	TRBJ2-5	many	CASSSWTSGGPPQYF	TGTGCCAGCAGCTCCTGGACTAGCGGAGGGCCGCCCCAGTACTTC
.	TRBV6-1	TRBJ1-2	.	CASSRGTVDGYTF	TGTGCCAGCAGTCGGGGAACGGTGGATGGCTACACCTTC
.	TRBV11-2	TRBJ2-5	many	CASSTLRRGLWESQYF	TGTGCCAGCAGCACCCTCCGGAGGGGGCTCTGGGAATCCCAGTACTTC
TRBD1	TRBV12-3/TRBV12-4	TRBJ1-5	many	CASSDREYSNQPQHF	TGTGCCAGCAGCGACAGGGAATATAGCAATCAGCCCCAGCATTTT
TRBD2	TRBV12-3/TRBV12-4	TRBJ2-1	many	CASSSPLAGGSSYNEQFF	TGTGCCAGCAGTTCTCCCCTAGCGGGAGGGAGCTCCTACAATGAGCAGTTCTTC
.	TRBV28	TRBJ2-7	many	CASSIHGDRNYEQYF	TGTGCCAGCAGTATCCACGGAGACAGGAACTACGAGCAGTACTTC
TRBD1	TRBV12-3/TRBV12-4	TRBJ2-5	.	CASSRGSGTQYF	TGTGCCAGCAGCAGGGGGTCGGGGACCCAGTACTTC
.	TRBV20-1	TRBJ1-3	few	CSASPENTIYF	TGCAGTGCCTCCCCCGAAAACACCATATATTTT
TRBD2	TRBV20-1	TRBJ2-2	many	CSALGTSAGELFF	TGCAGTGCTCTCGGGACTAGCGCCGGGGAGCTGTTTTTT
.	TRBV20-1	TRBJ1-4	many	CSATGGTNEKLFF	TGCAGTGCCACGGGGGGGACGAATGAAAAACTGTTTTTT
.	TRBV28	TRBJ2-7	many	CASRRSGMGVYEQYF	TGTGCCAGCAGACGTAGCGGAATGGGGGTCTACGAGCAGTACTTC
TRBD1	TRBV10-2	TRBJ1-2	few	CASSKGAYYGYTF	TGCGCCAGCAGTAAGGGGGCTTACTATGGCTACACCTTC
.	TRBV6-5	TRBJ1-4	many	CASSISRTGEKLFF	TGTGCCAGCAGCATTTCCAGGACCGGTGAAAAACTGTTTTTT
.	TRBV4-1	TRBJ2-5	many	CASSQVQARETQYF	TGCGCCAGCAGCCAAGTCCAGGCCCGGGAGACCCAGTACTTC
.	TRBV5-1	TRBJ2-7	many	CASRVRVQSYEQYF	TGCGCCAGCAGAGTCAGGGTTCAAAGCTACGAGCAGTACTTC
TRBD1	TRBV20-1	TRBJ2-1	many	CSAADRDNEQFF	TGCAGTGCTGCGGACAGGGACAATGAGCAGTTCTTC
.	TRBV20-1	TRBJ2-3	many	CSARAGVTDTQYF	TGCAGTGCTAGAGCTGGGGTCACAGATACGCAGTATTTT
.	TRBV2	TRBJ2-5	.	CASSRSVAQQETQYF	TGTGCCAGCAGTCGATCGGTAGCACAGCAAGAGACCCAGTACTTC
TRBD1	TRBV20-1	TRBJ1-1	many	CSAYPGGQDTEAFF	TGCAGTGCTTACCCAGGGGGCCAAGATACTGAAGCTTTCTTT
.	TRBV3-1	TRBJ1-1	many	CASSQDLNTEAFF	TGTGCCAGCAGCCAAGATCTGAACACTGAAGCTTTCTTT
.	TRBV4-1	TRBJ2-4	many	CASSQDPPTGIQYF	TGCGCCAGCAGCCAAGATCCGCCTACGGGCATTCAGTACTTC
.	TRBV7-2	TRBJ1-2	many	CASSLFHYGYTF	TGTGCCAGCAGCTTATTTCACTATGGCTACACCTTC
TRBD1	TRBV6-6	TRBJ1-6	few	CASRVGDSTSPLHF	TGTGCCAGCAGGGTAGGGGACAGCACTTCACCCCTCCACTTT
TRBD1	TRBV12-3/TRBV12-4	TRBJ2-1	many	CASIAGTGYYNEQFF	TGTGCCAGCATCGCCGGGACAGGTTACTACAATGAGCAGTTCTTC
.	TRBV12-3/TRBV12-4	TRBJ2-2	many	CASSSYVDGAGELFF	TGTGCCAGCAGTTCCTACGTAGACGGAGCCGGGGAGCTGTTTTTT
TRBD2	TRBV20-1	TRBJ2-3	many	CRGAGGPGTDTQYF	TGCAGGGGAGCGGGAGGGCCGGGCACAGATACGCAGTATTTT
.	TRBV6-1	TRBJ2-7	.	CASIRGSYEQYF	TGTGCCAGCATTCGCGGTTCCTACGAGCAGTACTTC
.	TRBV24-1	TRBJ2-1	many	CATSDLLQGQFF	TGTGCCACCAGTGATTTGTTGCAGGGACAGTTCTTC